This T cell receptor beta chain was sequenced for a study of T-cell reconstitution after alpha-beta-depleted transplantation in children. TCRbeta library construction was performed incorporating unique molecular identifiers. TCRdb re-called the PCR reads with MiXCR, one entry per CDR3 protein. The sample lists about 120,000 distinct CDR3 sequences; under 13% were seen once. Germline-derived CDR1 and CDR2 are SGHVS and FNYEAQ. The CDR3 contains 13 residues. V lost 0 bases and J lost 8, with 11 bases in between. The clonotype comes from a boy between 2 and 10 years old with acute lymphoblastic leukemia, due to receive a stem cell transplant. Specimen: PBMCs, collected before TCRalphabeta/CD19-depleted stem cell transplant. V is TRBV7-6 and J is TRBJ2-7, with D unresolved. The DNA of the CDR3 is TGTGCCAGCAGCTTAGCCCATTCCTTCCAGCAGTACTTC. Amino acids: CASSLAHSFQQYF.